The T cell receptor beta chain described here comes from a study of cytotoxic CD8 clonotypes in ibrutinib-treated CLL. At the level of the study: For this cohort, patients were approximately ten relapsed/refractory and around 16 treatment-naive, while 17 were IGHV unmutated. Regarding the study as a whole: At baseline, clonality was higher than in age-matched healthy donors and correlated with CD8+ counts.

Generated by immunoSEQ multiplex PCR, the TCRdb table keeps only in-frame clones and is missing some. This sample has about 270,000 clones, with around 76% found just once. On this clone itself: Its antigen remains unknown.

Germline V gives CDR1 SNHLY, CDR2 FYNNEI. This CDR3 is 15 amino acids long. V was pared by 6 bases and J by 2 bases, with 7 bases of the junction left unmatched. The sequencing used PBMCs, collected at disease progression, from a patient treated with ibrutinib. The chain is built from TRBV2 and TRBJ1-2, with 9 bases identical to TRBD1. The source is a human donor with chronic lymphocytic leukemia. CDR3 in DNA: TGTGCCAGCAGGGCTACCGGGACAGGGAACTATGGCTACACCTTC. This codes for CASRATGTGNYGYTF.